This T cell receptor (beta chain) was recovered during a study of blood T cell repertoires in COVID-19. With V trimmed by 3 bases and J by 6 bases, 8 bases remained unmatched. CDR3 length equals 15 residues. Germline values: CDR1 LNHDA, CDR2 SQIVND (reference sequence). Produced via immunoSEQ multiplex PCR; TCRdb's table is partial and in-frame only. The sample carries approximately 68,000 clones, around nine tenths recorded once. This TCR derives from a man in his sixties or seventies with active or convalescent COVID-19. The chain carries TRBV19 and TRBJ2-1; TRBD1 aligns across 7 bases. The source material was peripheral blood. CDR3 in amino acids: CASSIIGGAGNEQFF. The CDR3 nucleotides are TGTGCCAGTAGTATTATAGGGGGCGCGGGCAATGAGCAGTTCTTC.